This T cell receptor (beta chain) was identified in a study of technical replicates of blood from several donors. The CDR3 spans 14 residues. The ends lost 3 bases at V and 6 bases at J; junction bases unmatched: 8. Per the germline V gene, CDR1 is SGHNT and CDR2 is YYREEE (reference sequence). TCRdb's table, derived via immunoSEQ multiplex PCR, lists solely in-frame clones and lacks some. The table records 75,000 to 90,000 clones, roughly 96% of them present only once. The gene calls are TRBV5-4 and TRBJ2-5, with 7 nucleotides matching TRBD1. Sequencing was carried out using T cells isolated from PBMCs. The receptor comes from a human donor in good health. CDR3 amino acids: CASSSPQGKKTQYF. The CDR3 region has the DNA TGTGCCAGCAGCTCCCCACAGGGGAAGAAGACCCAGTACTTC.